Below, 21 T cell receptor beta chains from the same sample are listed, as sequenced in a study of blood T cell repertoires in COVID-19. TCRdb's copy holds only in-frame clones and misses some; the assay was immunoSEQ multiplex PCR. Here the sample spans about 75,000 clones, about nine tenths being singletons. Source material: peripheral blood. The receptor source for this set is a woman aged 50 to 65 with acute or convalescent COVID-19.

J is TRBJ2-3 and V is TRBV7-8; 9 bases match TRBD2. Germline CDR1 SGHVS, CDR2 FQNEAQ. Unmatched junction bases numbered 8, after V lost 5 bases and J lost 2 bases. This CDR3 spans 16 amino acids. The CDR3 DNA follows: TGTGCCAGCAGCCACGGTAGCGGGAGACTCACAGATACGCAGTATTTT. This encodes CASSHGSGRLTDTQYF. Using reference TRBV7-8 and TRBJ2-3 for the parts outside the CDR3, the full variable domain is GAGVSQSPRYKVAKRGQDVALRCDPISGHVSLFWYQQALGQGPEFLTYFQNEAQLDKSGLPSDRFFAERPEGSVSTLKIQRTQQEDSAVYLCASSHGSGRLTDTQYFGPGTRLTVL.

V and J are TRBV20-1 and TRBJ2-1; D is perhaps TRBD2 (6 bases). Germline loops: CDR1 DFQATT, CDR2 SNEGSKA (reference sequence). The ends were cut back, 3 bases at V and 5 bases at J, with 14 bases in the middle. The CDR3 has 14 amino acids. The CDR3 DNA follows: TGCAGTGCTAGTGGAGGGAGGCGGAACAATGAGCAGTTCTTC. It encodes CSASGGRRNNEQFF.

The chain uses TRBV2 and TRBJ2-2; 7 nucleotides align to TRBD2. Trimming cost V 8 bases and J 3 bases; bases outside gene matches: 6. The CDR3 totals 14 residues. Germline V gene sequence: CDR1 SNHLY, CDR2 FYNNEI. CDR3 nucleotide sequence: TGTGCCAGCTGCCTAGCGGCGTACACCGGGGAGCTGTTTTTT. Residues: CASCLAAYTGELFF.

The rearrangement links TRBV4-1 to TRBJ2-7; weak D call: TRBD1 (6 bases). Germline CDR1 is MGHRA and CDR2 is YSYEKL. V gave up 4 bases and J gave up 7 bases, with 11 bases separating them. This CDR3 region has 12 residues. CDR3: CASSPSDREQYF. CDR3 DNA sequence: TGCGCCAGCAGCCCCTCCGACAGGGAGCAGTACTTC.

This sequence joins TRBV5-1 and TRBJ2-2; D is uncertain. Germline V CDR1 and CDR2: SGHRS, YFSETQ. CDR3 length: 14 amino acids. Trimming pared 0 bases from V and 2 bases from J, leaving 5 bases between. The CDR3 sequence is CASSLERNTGELFF. The CDR3 nucleotides are TGCGCCAGCAGCTTGGAGAGAAACACCGGGGAGCTGTTTTTT.

The rearrangement joins TRBV27 to TRBJ1-5, with D hard to call. The CDR3 runs 13 residues. V lost 6 bases, J lost 0 bases, and 6 bases lay in between. Germline V gene sequence: CDR1 MNHEY, CDR2 SMNVEV (reference sequence). The CDR3: CASSRYSNQPQHF. The CDR3 DNA sequence: TGTGCCAGCAGCCGTTATAGCAATCAGCCCCAGCATTTT.

V is TRBV4-1 and J is TRBJ1-5; possible D gene TRBD1, 5 bases. There are 16 residues in the CDR3. In germline, CDR1 is MGHRA, CDR2 YSYEKL. V gave up 0 bases and J gave up 6 bases, with 15 bases separating them. CDR3 bases: TGCGCCAGCAGCCAAGATGCACAGGTTCAGGCTCAGCCCCAGCATTTT. It codes for CASSQDAQVQAQPQHF.

The chain joins TRBV5-4 to TRBJ1-1; 7 positions match TRBD1. Unmatched junction bases numbered 10, after V lost 3 bases and J lost 11 bases. The CDR3 sequence is 13 residues long. CDR1 and CDR2 from the germline V gene are SGHNT and YYREEE (reference sequence). The CDR3 loop is CASSWDSSSKAFF. The CDR3, as DNA: TGTGCCAGCAGCTGGGACAGCTCAAGTAAGGCTTTCTTT.

The J gene is TRBJ2-1, the V gene TRBV6-5, with 11 nucleotides matching TRBD2. The germline gives CDR1 MNHEY, CDR2 SVGAGI. Losses at the gene ends were 2 bases for V and 5 bases for J; bases not matched to a gene: 5. The CDR3 consists of 16 residues. The CDR3 protein is CASSYEASGRNNEQFF. The DNA for the CDR3 is TGTGCCAGCAGTTACGAGGCTAGCGGGAGGAACAATGAGCAGTTCTTC.

V usage is TRBV5-6 and J usage is TRBJ1-4; D not resolved. CDR3 length equals 14 residues. Trimming took off 0 bases at V and 13 bases at J, with 16 bases between the two ends. Germline V gene data show CDR1 as SGHDT and CDR2 as YYEEEE. The CDR3 loop is CASSLDSDSSVLFF. CDR3 sequence (DNA): TGTGCCAGCAGCTTGGATTCTGACTCCTCTGTACTGTTTTTT.

This clone was recorded once. The chain employs TRBV7-2 and TRBJ2-3, with 7 nucleotides matching TRBD2. CDR3 length equals 15 residues. J lost 2 bases, V lost 6 bases, and 8 bases had no gene match. Germline CDR1 and CDR2: SGHTA and FQGNSA. Here the CDR3 reads CASRGGTVNTDTQYF. CDR3 DNA: TGTGCCAGCAGGGGGGGGACGGTAAACACAGATACGCAGTATTTT.

This clone was counted between two and nine times. The chain recombines TRBV11-2 with TRBJ2-3; 9 bases match TRBD2. CDR1 SGHAT and CDR2 FQNNGV come from the germline V gene. With V trimmed by 5 bases and J by 2 bases, 5 bases remained unmatched. The CDR3 runs to 15 residues. CDR3 sequence (DNA): TGTGCCAGCAGCGTTAGCGGGGGACACACAGATACGCAGTATTTT. Translation: CASSVSGGHTDTQYF.

V gene TRBV29-1 combines with J gene TRBJ1-5, with 8 bases matching TRBD1. This CDR3 contains 12 residues. V dropped 6 bases and J dropped 2; count of bases not matched to a gene: 0. CDR1 is SQVTM, CDR2 ANQGSEA, per germline. This chain's CDR3 is CSVGQGNQPQHF. The CDR3 nucleotides are TGCAGCGTGGGACAGGGCAATCAGCCCCAGCATTTT. Filled out from reference TRBV29-1 and TRBJ1-5, the complete variable domain reads SAVISQKPSRDICQRGTSLTIQCQVDSQVTMMFWYRQQPGQSLTLIATANQGSEATYESGFVIDKFPISRPNLTFSTLTVSNMSPEDSSIYLCSVGQGNQPQHFGDGTRLSIL.

V gene TRBV25-1 combines with J gene TRBJ1-3; D gene uncertain. Trimming cost V 8 bases and J 1 base, with 9 bases left between them. Germline V CDR1 and CDR2: MGHDK, SYGVNS. CDR3 length equals 13 residues. The CDR3 sequence: CASGGMSGNTIYF. The CDR3 nucleotides are TGTGCCAGCGGAGGGATGTCTGGAAACACCATATATTTT.

The chain is built from TRBV9 and TRBJ2-1, with 14 positions matching TRBD2. Germline loops: CDR1 SGDLS, CDR2 YYNGEE. CDR3 length equals 17 residues. Trimming cost V 3 bases and J 9 bases; bases outside gene matches: 11. CDR3 residues: CASSASGTSGSRGEQFF. As DNA, the CDR3 is TGTGCCAGCAGCGCCTCCGGGACTAGCGGGAGCAGGGGTGAGCAGTTCTTC.

The CDR3 DNA reads TGTGCCAGCAGCCTCCGACTTGGGCCAGGGGGAGGCTACAATGAGCAGTTCTTC. This encodes CASSLRLGPGGGYNEQFF. The chain employs TRBV13 and TRBJ2-1; D is possibly TRBD1 (7 bases). Trimming removed 5 bases at V and 3 bases at J, with 23 bases between. The CDR3 consists of 18 residues. Germline V CDR1 and CDR2: PRHDT, FYEKMQ (reference sequence).

The chain recombines TRBV5-1 with TRBJ1-2; D remains ambiguous. V was shortened by 2 bases and J by 6 bases, with 8 bases between the two germline ends. The CDR3 is 12 residues long. Germline CDR1 and CDR2: SGHRS and YFSETQ. For the CDR3, the DNA is TGCGCCAGCAGCTTTAGTAGCGATGGCTACACCTTC. It encodes CASSFSSDGYTF.

This clone was seen a single time. V usage is TRBV18 and J usage is TRBJ2-1; 8 nucleotides line up with TRBD1. V lost 3 bases to trimming and J lost 5 bases; unmatched junction nucleotides: 6. Looked up from germline, CDR1 is KGHSH and CDR2 is LQKENI. This CDR3 comprises 15 residues. CDR3 protein: CASSPPGQVNNEQFF. The CDR3 DNA is TGTGCCAGCTCACCGCCGGGACAGGTAAACAATGAGCAGTTCTTC.

The rearrangement uses TRBV7-2 and TRBJ2-7; TRBD2 matches at 8 bases. The CDR3 is 16 amino acids. Germline-derived CDR1 and CDR2 are SGHTA and FQGNSA. Trimming took 0 bases from V and 2 from J; bases not matched to a gene: 6. CDR3 nucleotide sequence: TGTGCCAGCAGCTTAGCTGGCTCGGGAGGGCCCTACGAGCAGTACTTC. This translates into CASSLAGSGGPYEQYF.

This sequence joins TRBV29-1 and TRBJ2-4, with D maybe TRBD1 (6 bases). The CDR3 has 14 amino acids. Trimming left V 2 bases short and J 7 bases short, with 15 bases between. Germline values: CDR1 SQVTM, CDR2 ANQGSEA. CDR3 residues: CSVEFAGDLNIQYF. The CDR3, as DNA: TGCAGCGTTGAATTTGCAGGGGACCTGAACATTCAGTACTTC.

The chain couples TRBV10-2 to TRBJ1-2; D may be TRBD1 (5 bases). The CDR3 is 14 amino acids. Looked up from germline, CDR1 is WSHSY and CDR2 is SAAADI. Trimming took off 3 bases at V and 4 bases at J, with 12 bases between the two ends. As DNA, the CDR3 is TGCGCCAGCAGTGACGAGGGACTGGCCTATGGCTACACCTTC. It yields the protein CASSDEGLAYGYTF.